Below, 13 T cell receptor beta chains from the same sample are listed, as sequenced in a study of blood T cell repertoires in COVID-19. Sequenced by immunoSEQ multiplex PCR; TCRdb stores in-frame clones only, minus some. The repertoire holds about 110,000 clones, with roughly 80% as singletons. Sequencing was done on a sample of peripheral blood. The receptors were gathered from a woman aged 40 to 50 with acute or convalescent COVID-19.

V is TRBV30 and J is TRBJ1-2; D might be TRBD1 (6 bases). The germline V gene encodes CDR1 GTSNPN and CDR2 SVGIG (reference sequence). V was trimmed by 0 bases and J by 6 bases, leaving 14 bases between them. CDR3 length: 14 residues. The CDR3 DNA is TGTGCCTGGAGTGTACCGGGGGGCTACGATGGCTACACCTTC. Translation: CAWSVPGGYDGYTF. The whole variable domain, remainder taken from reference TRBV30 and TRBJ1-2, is SQTIHQWPATLVQPVGSPLSLECTVEGTSNPNLYWYRQAAGRGLQLLFYSVGIGQISSEVPQNLSASRPQDRQFILSSKKLLLSDSGFYLCAWSVPGGYDGYTFGSGTRLTVV.

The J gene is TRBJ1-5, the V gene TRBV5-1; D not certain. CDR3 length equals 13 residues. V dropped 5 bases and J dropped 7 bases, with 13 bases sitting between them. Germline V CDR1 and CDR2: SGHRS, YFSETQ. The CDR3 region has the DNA TGCGCCAGCAGACTGGAGGGAGGACAGCCCCAGCATTTT. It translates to CASRLEGGQPQHF.

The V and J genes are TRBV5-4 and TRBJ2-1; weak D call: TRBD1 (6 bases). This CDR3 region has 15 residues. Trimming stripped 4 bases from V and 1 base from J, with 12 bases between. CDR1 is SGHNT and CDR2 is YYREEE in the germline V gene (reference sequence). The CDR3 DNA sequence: TGTGCCAGCAGCCAAATGGGGGCTTCCTACAATGAGCAGTTCTTC. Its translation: CASSQMGASYNEQFF. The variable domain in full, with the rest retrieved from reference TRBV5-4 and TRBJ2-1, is ETGVTQSPTHLIKTRGQQVTLRCSSQSGHNTVSWYQQALGQGPQFIFQYYREEENGRGNFPPRFSGLQFPNYSSELNVNALELDDSALYLCASSQMGASYNEQFFGPGTRLTVL.

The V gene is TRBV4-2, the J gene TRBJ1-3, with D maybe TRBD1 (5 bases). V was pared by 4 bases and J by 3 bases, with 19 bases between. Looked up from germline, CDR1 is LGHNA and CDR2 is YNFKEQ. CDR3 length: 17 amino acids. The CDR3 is CASSPVGVRGGGNTIYF. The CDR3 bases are TGTGCCAGCAGCCCCGTGGGGGTTCGGGGGGGTGGAAACACCATATATTTT.

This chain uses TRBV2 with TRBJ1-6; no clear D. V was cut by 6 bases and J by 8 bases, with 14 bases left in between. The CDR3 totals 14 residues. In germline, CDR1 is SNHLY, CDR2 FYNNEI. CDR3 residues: CASRVQRMDSPLHF. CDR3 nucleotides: TGTGCCAGCAGGGTACAGCGGATGGATTCACCCCTCCACTTT.

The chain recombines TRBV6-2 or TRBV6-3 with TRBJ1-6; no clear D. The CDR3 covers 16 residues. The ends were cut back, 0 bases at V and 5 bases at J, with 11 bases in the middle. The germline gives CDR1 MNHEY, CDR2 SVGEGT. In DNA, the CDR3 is TGTGCCAGCAGTTACTCCGCGGGGTGGAATAATTCACCCCTCCACTTT. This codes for CASSYSAGWNNSPLHF.

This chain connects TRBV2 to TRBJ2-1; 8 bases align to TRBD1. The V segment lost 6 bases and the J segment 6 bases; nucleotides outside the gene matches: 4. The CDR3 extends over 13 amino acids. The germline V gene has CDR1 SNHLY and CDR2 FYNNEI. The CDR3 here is CASSGQGFNEQFF. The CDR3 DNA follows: TGTGCCAGCAGCGGACAGGGATTCAATGAGCAGTTCTTC.

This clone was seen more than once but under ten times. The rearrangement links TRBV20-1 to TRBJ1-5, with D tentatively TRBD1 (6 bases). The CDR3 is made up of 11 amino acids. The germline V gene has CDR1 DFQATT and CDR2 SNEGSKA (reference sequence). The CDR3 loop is CTGQRNQPQHF. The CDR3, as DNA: TGCACCGGACAGAGGAATCAGCCCCAGCATTTT.

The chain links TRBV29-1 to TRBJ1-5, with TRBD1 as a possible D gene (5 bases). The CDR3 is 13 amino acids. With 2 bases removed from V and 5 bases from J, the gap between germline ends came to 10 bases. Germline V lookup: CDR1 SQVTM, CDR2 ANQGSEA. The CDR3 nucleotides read TGCAGCGTTGAACAGGGAGGGGATCAGCCCCAGCATTTT. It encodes CSVEQGGDQPQHF.

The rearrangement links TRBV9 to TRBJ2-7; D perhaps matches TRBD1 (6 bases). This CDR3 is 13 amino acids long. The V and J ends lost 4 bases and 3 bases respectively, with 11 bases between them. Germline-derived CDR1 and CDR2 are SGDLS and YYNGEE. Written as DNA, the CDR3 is TGTGCCAGCAGCCCATCGACAGGCTACGAGCAGTACTTC. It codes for CASSPSTGYEQYF.

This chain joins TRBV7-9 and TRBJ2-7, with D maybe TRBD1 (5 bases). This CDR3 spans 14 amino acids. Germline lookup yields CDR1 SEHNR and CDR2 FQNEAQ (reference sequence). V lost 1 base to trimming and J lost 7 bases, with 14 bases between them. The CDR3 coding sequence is TGTGCCAGCAGCTTAGTTCAGGGTTCGAGAGAGCAGTACTTC. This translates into CASSLVQGSREQYF.

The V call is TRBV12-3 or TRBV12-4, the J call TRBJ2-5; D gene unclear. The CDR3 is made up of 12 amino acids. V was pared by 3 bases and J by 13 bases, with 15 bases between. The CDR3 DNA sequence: TGTGCCAGCAGTTTTGCCGGAGTTCAGCCGTACTTC. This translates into CASSFAGVQPYF.

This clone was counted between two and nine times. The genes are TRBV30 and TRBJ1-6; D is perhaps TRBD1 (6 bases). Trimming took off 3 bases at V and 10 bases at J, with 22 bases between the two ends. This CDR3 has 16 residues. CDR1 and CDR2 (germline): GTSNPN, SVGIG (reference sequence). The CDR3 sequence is CAWRGPPWGRGSPLHF. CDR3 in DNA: TGTGCCTGGAGGGGCCCCCCTTGGGGGCGCGGATCACCCCTCCACTTT.